Listed here is a single T cell receptor (beta chain). Its antigen is unidentified. A much bigger clone sits one base away, suggesting this may be a read error. The definition of stable Graves' hyperthyroidism was no ophthalmopathy progression within 18 months. Among the patients, aged 18 to 65, hyperthyroidism was newly diagnosed and had lasted under 2 months. The data were obtained in a study of T cells in Graves' hyperthyroidism and ophthalmopathy. Amplification targeted TCR beta CDR3 regions from RNA transcripts. A set of HTBI primers served as the primers for a first-round RT-PCR of the TCR CDR3. TCRdb itself ran the multiplex PCR reads through MiXCR, one entry per CDR3 protein. The sample has hundreds of thousands of distinct CDR3 sequences; under 60% are singletons. Study-wide points: Median prediction lead before ophthalmopathy onset was about 6.5 months with the model.

The V and J ends lost 11 bases and 2 bases respectively, with 17 bases between them. This CDR3 is 14 amino acids long. The V gene's germline CDR1 is KGHDR and CDR2 SFDVKD. Source material: peripheral blood or thyroid tissue (not recorded which). This TCR came from a woman aged 18 to 35 with Graves' hyperthyroidism. This sequence joins TRBV24-1 and TRBJ1-2, with D unresolved. The CDR3, as DNA: TGTGCCAAGCGCAGGACCCCAGGAAACTATGGCTACACCTTC. The encoded protein is CAKRRTPGNYGYTF.